A selection of T cell receptor beta chains follows, all from one sample in a study of T cells in Graves' hyperthyroidism and ophthalmopathy. TCRdb re-analysed the multiplex PCR reads in MiXCR, keeping a single row per CDR3 protein. This table holds approximately 640,000 distinct CDR3 sequences, about 45% found once. The material sequenced was peripheral blood or thyroid tissue (not recorded which). Receptors were obtained from an adult man with Graves' disease, either hyperthyroidism or ophthalmopathy (not recorded which). Both conserved end residues are part of each CDR3. The D gene is left open where the match is weak. Part of the rows lack a size; the others show once, few, many or a class for expanded clones.

.,TRBJ2-1,.,TRBV20-1,TGCAGTGCTCCAACCGGACCGTACAATGAGCAGTTCTTC,CSAPTGPYNEQFF
.,TRBJ1-5,many,TRBV7-7,TGTGCTAGCAGCTCGACAGATAGCAATCAGCCCCAGCATTTT,CASSSTDSNQPQHF
.,TRBJ1-4,.,TRBV24-1,TGTGCCACCAGTCAAGGGTATGAAAAACTGTTTTTT,CATSQGYEKLFF
.,TRBJ1-6,.,TRBV10-3,TGTGCCATCAGTGAGTCGAACATGGGAGGATCACCCCTCCACTTT,CAISESNMGGSPLHF
.,TRBJ2-5,few,TRBV7-3,TGTGCCAGCAGTTTAGGTAGGATACAACAAGAGACCCAGTACTTC,CASSLGRIQQETQYF
TRBD1,TRBJ1-4,.,TRBV7-9,TGTGCCAGCGGGAAGACAGGGGGCGAGGGTAATGAAAAACTGTTTTTT,CASGKTGGEGNEKLFF
.,TRBJ2-5,.,TRBV6-5,TGTGCCAGCACCAACAGGTTCCAAGAGACCCAGTACTTC,CASTNRFQETQYF
.,TRBJ2-5,.,TRBV7-9,TGTGCCAGCAGCTTGCGGGAACCCCAAGAGACCCAGTACTTC,CASSLREPQETQYF
TRBD2,TRBJ2-5,.,TRBV12-3/TRBV12-4,TGTGCCAGCAACCCCGCGGGGGGGAAAACCCAGTACTTC,CASNPAGGKTQYF
.,TRBJ1-1,few,TRBV19,TGTGCCAGTAGGACAGGAACGAACACTGAAGCTTTCTTT,CASRTGTNTEAFF
.,TRBJ2-7,.,TRBV6-5,TGTGCCAGCGGTTACTCTGCAGGGCCCTACGAGCGGTACTTC,CASGYSAGPYERYF